This T cell receptor (beta chain) was retrieved from a study of blood T cell repertoires in COVID-19. Study overall: Some COVID-19 samples were acute and others convalescent; all came from the United States, Italy and Spain. Sample material is recorded as cDNA or gDNA derived from T cells, B-cell-depleted T cells, or PBMCs.

In the authors' methods: Reference gene primers were amplified, and this amplification served to estimate nucleated cell counts. Method: immunoSEQ multiplex PCR; TCRdb's copy keeps in-frame clones and lacks some. Clonal size and the V and J genes are those of that table, whereas D and trimming came from the DNA. The sample yields 30,000 or so clones, 93% seen once. CDR1 and CDR2 (germline): MNHEY, SVGAGI. The junction had 4 bases not matched to a gene; V was cut back by 5 bases and J by 8 bases. The CDR3 covers 13 residues. The TCR originated in a male donor with active COVID-19. V usage is TRBV6-5 and J usage is TRBJ2-4; 9 bases match TRBD1. Sequencing was done on a sample of peripheral blood. This chain's CDR3 is CASSRDRVDIQYF. CDR3 DNA sequence: TGTGCCAGCAGTCGGGACAGGGTGGACATTCAGTACTTC.